These 28 T cell receptor beta chains were all obtained from the same sample, sequenced in a study of cytomegalovirus exposure and HLA in healthy donors. In the PCR, 60 Vbeta and 13 Jbeta primers were used. The data were produced by immunoSEQ multiplex PCR, yet TCRdb's version contains in-frame clones alone and is incomplete. The sample lists 150,000 or so clones; 70% to 90% were seen once. The sequenced sample was PBMCs. These receptors all stem from a woman aged 40 to 50 in good health and CMV-seropositive.

The chain recombines TRBV5-1 with TRBJ1-1; D gene unclear. V was trimmed by 2 bases and J by 0 bases, leaving 11 bases between them. In germline, CDR1 is SGHRS, CDR2 YFSETQ. This CDR3 contains 15 residues. The DNA for the CDR3 is TGCGCCAGCAGCTTCTCGCACAGCTTGAACACTGAAGCTTTCTTT. This gives the protein CASSFSHSLNTEAFF.

The V gene is TRBV5-1, the J gene TRBJ2-1, with TRBD2 matching over 9 bases. Germline trimming cut 1 base from V and 10 bases from J; bases unmatched to any gene: 15. The V gene's germline CDR1 is SGHRS and CDR2 YFSETQ. CDR3 size: 17 residues. In DNA form, the CDR3 reads TGCGCCAGCAGCTTGAGACCCGCTAGCGGGGCCCCCGGAGAGCAGTTCTTC. It is translated as CASSLRPASGAPGEQFF.

The chain employs TRBV28 and TRBJ1-1; perhaps TRBD1 as D (6 bases). The germline V gene has CDR1 MDHEN and CDR2 SYDVKM. V was pared by 4 bases and J by 5 bases, with 20 bases between. This CDR3 contains 16 residues. The CDR3, as DNA: TGTGCCAGCAGTTCTCCCAGGAATTTTAGGGGGACTGAAGCTTTCTTT. This translates into CASSSPRNFRGTEAFF.

V gene TRBV10-2 combines with J gene TRBJ2-2; 8 bases are shared with TRBD2. The V gene's germline CDR1 is WSHSY and CDR2 SAAADI. Losses at the gene ends were 0 bases for V and 6 bases for J; bases not matched to a gene: 9. The CDR3 spans 17 residues. CDR3 coding DNA: TGCGCCAGCAGTGAGTCTTTGAGACTAGCGCGATCCGGGGAGCTGTTTTTT. This encodes CASSESLRLARSGELFF.

About this clone itself: This same CDR3 is encoded by further DNA sequences in the sample. The rearrangement joins TRBV5-1 to TRBJ2-1, with D hard to call. Between the trimmed V and J ends, which lost 7 bases and 6 bases, there was a span of 11 bases. CDR1 and CDR2 (germline): SGHRS, YFSETQ. The CDR3 contains 12 residues. DNA of the CDR3: TGCGCCAGCTCTCCCGGTGGCAATGAGCAGTTCTTC. Its translation is CASSPGGNEQFF.

This rearrangement joins TRBV7-8 to TRBJ2-7, with D possibly matching TRBD2 (6 bases). V was pared by 4 bases and J by 7 bases, with 17 bases between. The CDR3 length is 14 residues. Germline loops: CDR1 SGHVS, CDR2 FQNEAQ. CDR3 in DNA: TGTGCCAGCAGCTGGGCGGAGGGAGCAGCGGAGCAGTACTTC. Residues: CASSWAEGAAEQYF.

The rearrangement uses TRBV6-1 and TRBJ2-3, with a weak D call TRBD2 (5 bases). Trimming left V 3 bases short and J 3 bases short, with 13 bases between. This CDR3 has 15 residues. In germline, CDR1 is MNHNS, CDR2 SASEGT. The CDR3 loop is CASSDNRRGTDTQYF. The DNA for the CDR3 is TGTGCCAGCAGTGATAACCGGAGAGGGACAGATACGCAGTATTTT.

The V call is TRBV5-1, the J call TRBJ1-2; a possible D gene is TRBD1 (6 bases). This CDR3 contains 12 residues. Germline assignment: CDR1 SGHRS and CDR2 YFSETQ. V was trimmed by 5 bases and J by 8 bases, leaving 13 bases between them. The DNA for the CDR3 is TGCGCCAGCAGTAGTGGTGGACAGGGCTACACCTTC. Amino acids: CASSSGGQGYTF.

This sequence joins TRBV30 and TRBJ1-1; D may be TRBD1 (5 bases). There are 14 residues in the CDR3. V lost 3 bases to trimming and J lost 8 bases, with 19 bases between them. CDR1 and CDR2 from the germline V gene are GTSNPN and SVGIG (reference sequence). The CDR3 spells CAWSVGQGRGEAFF. Written as DNA, the CDR3 is TGTGCCTGGAGCGTTGGTCAGGGTCGGGGGGAAGCTTTCTTT.

This chain connects TRBV4-1 to TRBJ2-3; 8 nucleotides agree with TRBD2. V gave up 0 bases and J gave up 10 bases; unmatched junction bases: 3. CDR1 and CDR2 (germline): MGHRA, YSYEKL. This CDR3 has 13 residues. CDR3 sequence: CASSQEATSAQYF. In nucleotides, the CDR3 is TGCGCCAGCAGCCAAGAAGCGACTAGCGCGCAGTATTTT.

The CDR3 bases are TGTGCCAGCAGCCTATCACCGGGACTGAATTCACAAGATACGCAGTATTTT. This codes for CASSLSPGLNSQDTQYF. The rearrangement joins TRBV7-3 to TRBJ2-3; D possibly corresponds to TRBD2 (6 bases). This CDR3 spans 17 amino acids. Germline CDR1 is SGHTA and CDR2 is FQGTGA. Trimming pared 5 bases from V and 5 bases from J, leaving 23 bases between.

V and J are TRBV6-1 and TRBJ1-3, with a tentative D call TRBD1 (6 bases). V was cut by 4 bases and J by 0 bases, with 10 bases left in between. Germline CDR1 is MNHNS and CDR2 is SASEGT. There are 15 residues in the CDR3. CDR3 sequence (DNA): TGTGCCAGCAGTGCCTTGACAGGCTCTGGAAACACCATATATTTT. Protein: CASSALTGSGNTIYF.

The chain employs TRBV9 and TRBJ1-2, with a possible D match to TRBD1 (5 bases). This CDR3 contains 15 residues. Per germline, CDR1 SGDLS and CDR2 YYNGEE. The V end was cut by 0 bases, the J end by 4 bases, with 13 bases between. CDR3 nucleotides: TGTGCCAGCAGCGTAGTTCCGGGGGAAGCCTATGGCTACACCTTC. It specifies CASSVVPGEAYGYTF.

As concerns this clone: This same CDR3 is encoded by further DNA sequences in the sample. CDR3 amino acids: CASSVGGETQYF. DNA of the CDR3: TGTGCCAGCAGCGTAGGAGGAGAGACCCAGTACTTC. This sequence joins TRBV9 and TRBJ2-5; D unresolved. Germline V gene data show CDR1 as SGDLS and CDR2 as YYNGEE. Trimming removed 0 bases from V and 4 bases from J, with 4 bases in between. This CDR3 is built from 12 residues.

Details on this clone: Germline is not matched at one junction end, which may reflect a read error. The chain uses TRBV7-7 and TRBJ2-5; 11 bases are shared with TRBD2. The CDR3 totals 15 residues. Germline CDR1 is SSHAT and CDR2 is FNYEAQ (reference sequence). The CDR3 bases are TGTGCCAGCACCTTAGCGGGAGGGCCTCAAGAGACCCAGTACTTC. The encoded protein is CASTLAGGPQETQYF. The full variable domain, with the rest looked up from reference TRBV7-7 and TRBJ2-5, is GAGVSQSPRYKVTKRGQDVTLRCDPISSHATLYWYQQALGQGPEFLTYFNYEAQPDKSGLPSDRFSAERPEGSISTLTIQRTEQRDSAMYRCASTLAGGPQETQYFGPGTRLLVL.

This chain joins TRBV5-8 and TRBJ2-3, with TRBD2 matching 11 bases. This CDR3 comprises 17 residues. The J segment lost 4 bases and the V segment lost 1 base, leaving 8 bases of the junction unmatched. Looked up from germline, CDR1 is SGHTS and CDR2 is YDEGEE. This CDR3 reads CASSLLRLAGFADTQYF. For the CDR3, the DNA is TGTGCCAGCAGCTTGTTGCGACTAGCGGGGTTTGCAGATACGCAGTATTTT.

The chain is built from TRBV16 and TRBJ1-1; 7 nucleotides line up with TRBD1. Germline CDR1 reads KGHSY; CDR2 reads FQNENV. Germline trimming cut 3 bases from V and 7 bases from J; bases unmatched to any gene: 8. The CDR3 runs 14 residues. In nucleotides, the CDR3 is TGTGCCAGCAGCCACCTACAGGGGCGCCATGAAGCTTTCTTT. Its protein is CASSHLQGRHEAFF. Supplemented by reference TRBV16 and TRBJ1-1, the full variable domain reads GEEVAQTPKHLVRGEGQKAKLYCAPIKGHSYVFWYQQVLKNEFKFLISFQNENVFDETGMPKERFSAKCLPNSPCSLEIQATKLEDSAVYFCASSHLQGRHEAFFGQGTRLTVV.

The rearrangement links TRBV28 to TRBJ1-5; 7 positions agree with TRBD1. This CDR3 contains 15 residues. The V segment lost 5 bases and the J segment 3 bases; nucleotides outside the gene matches: 7. Germline V CDR1 and CDR2: MDHEN, SYDVKM. CDR3 nucleotide sequence: TGTGCCAGCAGTCCGATGGACAGGTTCAATCAGCCCCAGCATTTT. As protein: CASSPMDRFNQPQHF.

The V gene is TRBV29-1, the J gene TRBJ2-1, with D tentatively TRBD2 (5 bases). This CDR3 contains 12 residues. CDR1 and CDR2 from the germline V gene are SQVTM and ANQGSEA. Trimming shortened V by 4 bases and J by 5 bases, and 9 bases separated the two germline ends. The CDR3 here is CSVARLNNEQFF. The CDR3 DNA reads TGCAGCGTTGCCAGACTAAACAATGAGCAGTTCTTC.

This sequence joins TRBV5-6 and TRBJ2-2, with 8 positions matching TRBD1. This CDR3 has 14 residues. V gave up 0 bases and J gave up 6 bases; unmatched junction bases: 1. Germline assignment: CDR1 SGHDT and CDR2 YYEEEE. CDR3 in amino acids: CASSLDRGAGELFF. DNA for the CDR3: TGTGCCAGCAGCTTGGACAGGGGGGCCGGGGAGCTGTTTTTT.

The chain has TRBV10-1 and TRBJ2-5, with D tentatively TRBD2 (6 bases). This CDR3 is built from 15 residues. In germline, CDR1 is WNHNN, CDR2 SYGVQD (reference sequence). V lost 4 bases and J 1 base, leaving 13 bases between the germline ends. CDR3 nucleotide sequence: TGCGCCAGCAGTGCCTTCGGAGGGACCCAAGAGACCCAGTACTTC. Amino acid sequence: CASSAFGGTQETQYF.

The table lists this clone with a count of one. The CDR3: CASSPANGLGGYTF. CDR3 nucleotides: TGTGCCAGCAGTCCCGCAAACGGACTGGGTGGCTACACCTTC. The chain is built from TRBV7-2 and TRBJ1-2; D is unclear. Germline V gene data show CDR1 as SGHTA and CDR2 as FQGNSA. This CDR3 is 14 amino acids long. Trimming removed 6 bases at V and 7 bases at J, with 18 bases between.

J is TRBJ1-5 and V is TRBV27; no firm D call. Germline CDR1 MNHEY, CDR2 SMNVEV (reference sequence). V dropped 2 bases and J dropped 1 base, with 6 bases sitting between them. The CDR3 loop spans 14 amino acids. CDR3 DNA: TGTGCCAGCAGTTTAACATGGAGCAATCAGCCCCAGCATTTT. Residues: CASSLTWSNQPQHF.

The chain recombines TRBV10-3 with TRBJ2-1; the D is unclear. Between the trimmed V and J ends, which lost 4 bases and 4 bases, there was a span of 17 bases. Germline V gene sequence: CDR1 ENHRY, CDR2 SYGVKD. The CDR3 consists of 16 residues. This chain's CDR3 is CAISGAGSALYNEQFF. In DNA, the CDR3 is TGTGCCATCAGTGGGGCAGGCTCGGCGTTATACAATGAGCAGTTCTTC.

The rearrangement joins TRBV7-4 to TRBJ2-1, with a weak D call TRBD2 (6 bases). This CDR3 is 15 amino acids long. V lost 4 bases and J lost 6, with 16 bases in between. Germline values: CDR1 SGHVT, CDR2 SQSDAQ. The CDR3: CASSWRAGGPNEQFF. Here the CDR3 DNA reads TGTGCCAGCAGCTGGAGGGCAGGAGGGCCCAATGAGCAGTTCTTC.

This chain links TRBV6-1 with TRBJ2-3; D is unclear. The CDR3 loop spans 13 amino acids. Per germline, CDR1 MNHNS and CDR2 SASEGT. Trimming shortened V by 11 bases and J by 1 base, and 13 bases separated the two germline ends. CDR3 in DNA: TGTGCCCACTGTGAATCGGGCACAGATACGCAGTATTTT. This codes for CAHCESGTDTQYF.

V gene TRBV29-1 combines with J gene TRBJ1-2; TRBD1 is a possible D gene (5 bases). V lost 6 bases, J lost 3 bases, and 14 bases lay in between. The CDR3 totals 13 residues. Germline CDR1 and CDR2: SQVTM and ANQGSEA. For the CDR3, the DNA is TGCAGCGTCACACCAGGGATTTACTATGGCTACACCTTC. This codes for CSVTPGIYYGYTF.

This clone occurred a few times. The chain couples TRBV7-3 to TRBJ1-1, with TRBD1 as a possible D gene (6 bases). V was cut by 3 bases and J by 7 bases, with 12 bases left in between. The CDR3 is 13 amino acids. The germline V gene has CDR1 SGHTA and CDR2 FQGTGA. The DNA for the CDR3 is TGTGCCAGCAGCTTTTCGGGGGGCGGTGAAGCTTTCTTT. Translating it yields CASSFSGGGEAFF.